Below, 3 T cell receptor beta chains from the same sample are listed, as sequenced in a study of immune heterogeneity within non-small cell lung tumors. With approximately 650 ng used per sample, the template was genomic DNA from bulk tumor. From each primary tumor, several far-apart biopsies were obtained during surgery. The study cohort was described as untreated, and its members had newly diagnosed non-small cell lung cancer. They went on to have curative surgery. Multiplex PCR (32 V and 13 J primers) was used to amplify the TCR beta CDR3. Via MiXCR, TCRdb re-called the multiplex PCR reads, giving one row per CDR3 protein. The sample has about 2,600 distinct CDR3 sequences; 15% to 20% are singletons. Sequencing was done on a sample of lung tumor tissue. The receptors here all came from a woman in her forties or fifties with non-small cell lung cancer.

In regard to this clonotype: This may arise from a read error, as a much more abundant clone is one base away. This rearrangement joins TRBV27 to TRBJ2-1; D unclear. V lost 6 bases and J 5 bases, leaving 14 bases between the germline ends. Per germline, CDR1 MNHEY and CDR2 SMNVEV (reference sequence). This CDR3 spans 14 amino acids. CDR3 region: CASRPSHVDNEQFF. The CDR3 DNA reads TGTGCCAGCAGGCCCTCTCACGTAGACAATGAGCAGTTCTTC.

This clonotype is classed as medium-sized (0.01 to 0.1%). This chain uses TRBV6-2 or TRBV6-3 with TRBJ2-3; TRBD2 agrees at 14 bases. Germline-derived CDR1 and CDR2 are MNHEY and SVGEGT. The CDR3 loop spans 17 amino acids. V was pared by 5 bases and J by 4 bases, with 8 bases of the junction left unmatched. The CDR3, as DNA: TGTGCCAGCAGTAAGGGACTAGCGGGAGACTCGTCAGATACGCAGTATTTT. The encoded protein is CASSKGLAGDSSDTQYF.

This clonotype qualifies as medium-sized. The rearrangement uses TRBV25-1 and TRBJ1-2, with 8 bases that match TRBD1. V was pared by 6 bases and J by 4 bases, with 7 bases of the junction left unmatched. This CDR3 contains 14 residues. In germline, CDR1 is MGHDK, CDR2 SYGVNS. The CDR3 DNA follows: TGTGCCAGCAGCGGGGGGACAGGTATCTATGGCTACACCTTC. Its translation: CASSGGTGIYGYTF.